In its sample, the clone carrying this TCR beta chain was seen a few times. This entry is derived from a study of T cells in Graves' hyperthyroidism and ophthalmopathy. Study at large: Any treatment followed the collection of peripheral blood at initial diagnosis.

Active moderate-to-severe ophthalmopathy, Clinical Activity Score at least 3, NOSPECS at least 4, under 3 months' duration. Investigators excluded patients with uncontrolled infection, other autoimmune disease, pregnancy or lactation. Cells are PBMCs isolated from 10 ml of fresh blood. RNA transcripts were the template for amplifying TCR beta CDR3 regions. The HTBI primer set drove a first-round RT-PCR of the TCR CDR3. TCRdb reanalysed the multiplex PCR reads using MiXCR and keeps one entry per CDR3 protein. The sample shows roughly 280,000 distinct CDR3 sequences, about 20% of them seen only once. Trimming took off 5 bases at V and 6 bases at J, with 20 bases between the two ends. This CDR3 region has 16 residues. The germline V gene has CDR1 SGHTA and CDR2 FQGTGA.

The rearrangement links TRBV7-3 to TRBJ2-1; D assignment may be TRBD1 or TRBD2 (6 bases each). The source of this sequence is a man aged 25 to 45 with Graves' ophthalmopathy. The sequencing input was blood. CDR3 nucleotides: TGTGCCAGCAGCCTCCCCATGGGGGGCGCGGGCAATGAGCAGTTCTTC. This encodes CASSLPMGGAGNEQFF.